A selection of T cell receptor beta chains follows, all from one sample in a study of blood T cell repertoires in COVID-19. The protocol was immunoSEQ multiplex PCR, while the TCRdb copy is restricted to in-frame clones and leaves out a portion. The profile covers 300,000 or so clones, with around 86% appearing a single time and 3.5% to 4.5% taken by the ten largest. The sequenced material came from PBMCs or T cells enriched from blood (not recorded which). The origin of the receptors is a middle-aged woman with acute COVID-19. Both conserved end residues are part of each CDR3. The order of the fields is V gene, J gene, clone size, D gene, CDR3 DNA, CDR3 protein. A D gene is named only where the DNA matches it firmly. Size tells how often a clone was seen (once, few, many) or the class of an expanded clone, and some rows leave it out.

TRBV11-2	TRBJ1-3	-	TRBD1	TGTGCCAGCAGCTTAAGTCCAGGGGGGATCTCTGGAAACACCATATATTTT	CASSLSPGGISGNTIYF
TRBV7-2	TRBJ2-7	-	-	TGTGCCAGCAGCTTAGGGGTGGTGGCGGGGCAGTACTTC	CASSLGVVAGQYF
TRBV18	TRBJ2-5	-	-	TGTGCCAGCTCTGCTAGAACGTTTCAAGAGACCCAGTACTTC	CASSARTFQETQYF
TRBV6-5	TRBJ1-3	few	-	TGTGCCACCTCTAGAGCCGGCCAGGGAAACACCATATATTTT	CATSRAGQGNTIYF
TRBV19	TRBJ2-1	once	-	TGTGCCAGTAGCACGACATCGGCGGCGGGTGACAATGAGCAGTTCTTC	CASSTTSAAGDNEQFF
TRBV6-5	TRBJ2-2	once	TRBD1	TGTGCCAGCAGTCCACCAGGGGGCACCGGGGAGCTGTTTTTT	CASSPPGGTGELFF
TRBV6-5	TRBJ2-7	few	TRBD2	TGTGCCAGCAGGGGGACTAGCCGCCTCGAGCAGTACTTC	CASRGTSRLEQYF
TRBV7-2	TRBJ2-7	-	-	TGTGCCAGCAGCCCCCGTGTGAGCTCCTACGAGCAGTACTTC	CASSPRVSSYEQYF
TRBV6-2/TRBV6-3	TRBJ1-6	-	-	TGTGCCAGCAGCCCAGCCAATTCACCCCTCCACTTT	CASSPANSPLHF
TRBV4-3	TRBJ1-6	-	TRBD1	TGCGCCAGCAGCCAAAGAGGGGGCGATAATTCACCCCTCCACTTT	CASSQRGGDNSPLHF
TRBV5-1	TRBJ2-7	few	-	TGCGCCAGCAGCTTGGAACCTTCGGGGATGTCCTACGAGCAGTACTTC	CASSLEPSGMSYEQYF
TRBV5-6	TRBJ1-2	-	-	TGTGCCAGCAGCTGGGGCCGGGGGGCCAACTATGGCTACACCTTC	CASSWGRGANYGYTF
TRBV27	TRBJ1-1	-	TRBD1	TGTGCCAGCAGTTTAAAATCAGGGGGGTCTGAAGCTTTCTTT	CASSLKSGGSEAFF
TRBV25-1	TRBJ1-2	-	TRBD1	TGTGCCAGCAGTGCTCGACAGGGAACTAACTATGGCTACACCTTC	CASSARQGTNYGYTF
TRBV7-2	TRBJ1-1	-	TRBD1	TGTGCCAGCAGATTAGCGGGACAGGGGTCTAAGGAGGCTGAAGCTTTCTTT	CASRLAGQGSKEAEAFF
TRBV9	TRBJ2-2	-	TRBD2	TGTGCCAGCAGCGAGCGGGGTCTCAACACCGGGGAGCTGTTTTTT	CASSERGLNTGELFF
TRBV28	TRBJ1-5	few	-	TGTGCCAGCCTGCAGGGTAGTAGCAATCAGCCCCAGCATTTT	CASLQGSSNQPQHF
TRBV19	TRBJ1-4	-	-	TGTGCCAGTAGTAGCAGGTCAAATGAAAAACTGTTTTTT	CASSSRSNEKLFF
TRBV5-4	TRBJ2-3	-	-	TGTGCCAGCAGCTTGGTGGTTGGAGGGGGCCCAAGTACGGATACGCAGTATTTT	CASSLVVGGGPSTDTQYF
TRBV3-1/TRBV3-2	TRBJ1-3	-	TRBD1	TGTGCCAGCAGCCCCTTTAGTCGACAGGGAAGCTCTGGAAACACCATATATTTT	CASSPFSRQGSSGNTIYF
TRBV28	TRBJ2-1	-	TRBD1	TGTGCCAGCAGTGCCTATCCCAGGGGGATGCATGAGCAGTTCTTC	CASSAYPRGMHEQFF